Below are 5 T cell receptor beta chains sequenced from a single sample in a study of T cells after somatic rescue of genetic block. Measured with immunoSEQ multiplex PCR; TCRdb has only the in-frame clones, and not every one. The data hold 9,000 to 10,000 clones, with around 70% observed a single time. Sequences were obtained from peripheral blood mononuclear cells (PBMCs). These receptors came from a boy aged 5-17 years.

V gene TRBV18 combines with J gene TRBJ2-5, with 8 positions matching TRBD1. There are 14 residues in the CDR3. Trimming cost V 6 bases and J 6 bases; bases outside gene matches: 9. Germline loops: CDR1 KGHSH, CDR2 LQKENI. The CDR3 sequence is CASSLGQGLKTQYF. The CDR3 nucleotides are TGTGCCAGCTCTCTCGGACAGGGTTTGAAGACCCAGTACTTC.

The genes are TRBV5-1 and TRBJ2-7; D unresolved. Germline CDR1 reads SGHRS; CDR2 reads YFSETQ. The V gene lost 0 bases and the J gene lost 0 bases, with 4 bases spanning the gap. This CDR3 contains 13 residues. CDR3 nucleotides: TGCGCCAGCAGCTTGGAGGGCTCCTACGAGCAGTACTTC. Its translation: CASSLEGSYEQYF.

In DNA form, the CDR3 reads TGTGCCAGCAGTTTAAGGAGCTCTGGAAACACCATATATTTT. Translated, it gives CASSLRSSGNTIYF. The gene calls are TRBV27 and TRBJ1-3; D uncertain. The CDR3 length is 14 residues. Per the germline V gene, CDR1 is MNHEY and CDR2 is SMNVEV (reference sequence). Trimming removed 2 bases at V and 0 bases at J, with 5 bases between.

To note about this clone: This likely comes from a read error, as the CDR3 has no conserved phenylalanine or tryptophan at its end. The limits of the CDR3 on the DNA are not certain, so only TCRdb's listed CDR3 is given. The chain employs TRBV10-1 and TRBJ1-2. The CDR3 is 16 residues long, counting both termini. In germline, CDR1 is WNHNN, CDR2 SYGVQD (reference sequence). This CDR3 reads CASSSELRSQRLWLHL.

The chain employs TRBV10-1 and TRBJ1-5; D might be TRBD1 (5 bases). CDR1 and CDR2 from the germline V gene are WNHNN and SYGVQD (reference sequence). The V end lost 6 bases, the J end lost 2 bases, and 14 bases lay between the germline ends. The CDR3 totals 15 residues. The CDR3 DNA reads TGCGCCAGCAGCGCAGGGAAAGGGCGCAATCAGCCCCAGCATTTT. Its translation: CASSAGKGRNQPQHF.